These 23 T cell receptor beta chains originate from one sample sequenced in a study of blood T cell repertoires in COVID-19. Repertoires were generated with immunoSEQ multiplex PCR, while TCRdb's copy carries only in-frame clones and drops some. The sample carries around 30,000 clones, approximately 80% recorded once. The sequencing sample was made of peripheral blood. These receptors came from a human donor in a cohort sampled during active COVID-19.

The chain carries TRBV2 and TRBJ2-7; 14 nucleotides line up with TRBD2. V lost 0 bases to trimming and J lost 1 base; unmatched junction nucleotides: 2. The germline V gene encodes CDR1 SNHLY and CDR2 FYNNEI. CDR3 length: 17 residues. CDR3 DNA: TGTGCCAGCAGTGAAGCGGGACTAGCGGGGGTATCCTACGAGCAGTACTTC. Translation: CASSEAGLAGVSYEQYF.

This sequence joins TRBV18 and TRBJ2-6, with D unresolved. Germline loops: CDR1 KGHSH, CDR2 LQKENI. The CDR3 sequence is 15 residues long. The V end was cut by 4 bases, the J end by 1 base, with 8 bases between. CDR3 amino acids: CASSLEQSGANVLTF. DNA of the CDR3: TGTGCCAGCTCACTGGAGCAGTCTGGGGCCAACGTCCTGACTTTC.

This chain uses TRBV7-9 with TRBJ2-1; 8 nucleotides agree with TRBD1. J gave up 15 bases and V 1 base, and 5 bases lay outside the gene matches. This CDR3 is built from 12 residues. The germline CDR1 and CDR2 sequences are SEHNR and FQNEAQ (reference sequence). The CDR3 region has the DNA TGTGCCAGCAGCTTAGTGGGCAGGGGGCGGTTCTTC. It is translated as CASSLVGRGRFF.

This chain links TRBV5-1 with TRBJ2-5, with 12 positions matching TRBD2. Germline-derived CDR1 and CDR2 are SGHRS and YFSETQ. Unmatched junction bases numbered 10, after V lost 2 bases and J lost 5 bases. This CDR3 spans 17 amino acids. The CDR3 DNA follows: TGCGCCAGCAGCTTCGGCCGACTAGCGGGAGCACAGGAGACCCAGTACTTC. Its protein is CASSFGRLAGAQETQYF.

The chain couples TRBV9 to TRBJ1-1; tentative D call: TRBD1 (5 bases). There are 17 residues in the CDR3. Germline V gene lookup returns CDR1 SGDLS and CDR2 YYNGEE. Trimming removed 0 bases at V and 4 bases at J, with 19 bases between. CDR3 in DNA: TGTGCCAGCAGCGTAGAAGGTGCCCCAGGGCCCGGCACTGAAGCTTTCTTT. Protein: CASSVEGAPGPGTEAFF.

CDR3 protein: CASSLRSGQSSYEQYF. As DNA, the CDR3 is TGTGCCAGCAGCCTACGTTCCGGACAATCTTCCTACGAGCAGTACTTC. The chain combines TRBV4-2 with TRBJ2-7, with a possible D match to TRBD1 (5 bases). Germline-derived CDR1 and CDR2 are LGHNA and YNFKEQ. V lost 4 bases, J lost 1 base, and 17 bases lay in between. The CDR3 has 16 amino acids.

This clone was counted once. The J gene is TRBJ1-1, the V gene TRBV2; maybe TRBD1 (5 bases). From germline, CDR1 is SNHLY and CDR2 FYNNEI. V was shortened by 4 bases and J by 0 bases, with 18 bases between the two germline ends. The CDR3 spans 17 residues. Here the CDR3 reads CASSAAGTKLMNTEAFF. The CDR3, as DNA: TGTGCCAGCAGTGCGGCGGGGACCAAACTCATGAACACTGAAGCTTTCTTT.

The chain recombines TRBV6-6 with TRBJ1-5, with D possibly matching TRBD1 (6 bases). The V gene's germline CDR1 is MNHNY and CDR2 SVGAGI (reference sequence). The CDR3 extends over 15 amino acids. V was clipped by 7 bases and J by 7 bases, with 20 bases between them. CDR3 sequence: CASTQSGQSGQPQHF. In nucleotides, the CDR3 is TGTGCCAGCACTCAATCTGGACAGAGCGGCCAGCCCCAGCATTTT.

This sequence joins TRBV29-1 and TRBJ2-3, with D possibly matching TRBD2 (7 bases). From germline, CDR1 is SQVTM and CDR2 ANQGSEA. This CDR3 spans 16 amino acids. The ends were cut back, 5 bases at V and 4 bases at J, with 22 bases in the middle. CDR3 sequence: CSVTGIRRERADTQYF. In nucleotides, the CDR3 is TGCAGCGTTACAGGGATTAGGCGGGAGAGGGCAGATACGCAGTATTTT.

The chain combines TRBV5-1 with TRBJ2-3; 8 nucleotides align to TRBD2. The CDR3 spans 15 residues. With 4 bases clipped from V and 8 bases from J, the junction kept 12 bases outside the gene matches. Germline lookup yields CDR1 SGHRS and CDR2 YFSETQ. The CDR3 DNA reads TGCGCCAGCAGCACGCCGGGACTAGAGACGGGTACGCAGTATTTT. Protein product: CASSTPGLETGTQYF. The variable domain in full, with the rest retrieved from reference TRBV5-1 and TRBJ2-3, is KAGVTQTPRYLIKTRGQQVTLSCSPISGHRSVSWYQQTPGQGLQFLFEYFSETQRNKGNFPGRFSGRQFSNSRSEMNVSTLELGDSALYLCASSTPGLETGTQYFGPGTRLTVL.

V and J are TRBV6-5 and TRBJ2-7; D possibly corresponds to TRBD1 (5 bases). The germline V and J ends were trimmed by 0 bases and 4 bases, with 13 bases remaining between them. Germline V CDR1 and CDR2: MNHEY, SVGAGI. The CDR3 length is 15 residues. In DNA form, the CDR3 reads TGTGCCAGCAGTTACTCGGCAGGGTACGGATACGAGCAGTACTTC. Its translation: CASSYSAGYGYEQYF.

The CDR3 DNA is TGTGCCAGCAGTTACGACAGCAAAAACTATGGCTACACCTTC. Protein sequence: CASSYDSKNYGYTF. The chain recombines TRBV6-5 with TRBJ1-2; a weak D match, TRBD1 (5 bases). From germline, CDR1 is MNHEY and CDR2 SVGAGI. Between the trimmed V and J ends, which lost 2 bases and 2 bases, there was a span of 9 bases. This CDR3 has 14 residues.

This chain uses TRBV5-8 with TRBJ1-1, with 7 bases that match TRBD1. This CDR3 has 17 residues. With 4 bases clipped from V and 4 bases from J, the junction kept 16 bases outside the gene matches. The germline gives CDR1 SGHTS, CDR2 YDEGEE. The CDR3 DNA reads as TGTGCCAGCAGCGGGGGGCAGACAGGGCTGCTGGTCACTGAAGCTTTCTTT. Its protein product is CASSGGQTGLLVTEAFF.

J is TRBJ2-7 and V is TRBV5-1, with D possibly TRBD1 on 6 matching bases. This CDR3 comprises 16 residues. V dropped 4 bases and J dropped 5 bases, with 22 bases sitting between them. Per germline, CDR1 SGHRS and CDR2 YFSETQ. Here the CDR3 reads CASSESQGPIPHEQYF. The CDR3 nucleotides are TGCGCCAGCAGCGAATCACAGGGCCCCATTCCCCACGAGCAGTACTTC.

This clone was detected only a few times. The gene calls are TRBV7-2 and TRBJ1-5, with TRBD1 as a possible D gene (5 bases). This CDR3 has 15 amino acids. Trimming removed 1 base from V and 4 bases from J, with 11 bases in between. Per germline, CDR1 SGHTA and CDR2 FQGNSA. CDR3 nucleotides: TGTGCCAGCAGCTTAGATCCGACAGCTAATCAGCCCCAGCATTTT. This encodes CASSLDPTANQPQHF.

This clone turned up a few times. The chain employs TRBV5-1 and TRBJ2-7, with D perhaps TRBD1 (6 bases). Trimming removed 4 bases at V and 3 bases at J, with 14 bases between. CDR3 length: 14 amino acids. From germline, CDR1 is SGHRS and CDR2 YFSETQ. CDR3 sequence (DNA): TGCGCCAGCAGCCGCCAGGGGCGTAACTACGAGCAGTACTTC. It yields the protein CASSRQGRNYEQYF.

This clone was observed at least ten times. The rearrangement uses TRBV2 and TRBJ2-7, with D perhaps matching TRBD1 (6 bases). In germline, CDR1 is SNHLY, CDR2 FYNNEI. V was trimmed by 4 bases and J by 4 bases, leaving 20 bases between them. The CDR3 loop spans 16 amino acids. CDR3 sequence reads: CASSGGVRGRWYEQYF. As DNA, the CDR3 is TGTGCCAGCAGTGGAGGGGTCAGGGGTCGGTGGTACGAGCAGTACTTC.

The rearrangement joins TRBV6-5 to TRBJ1-1; D might be TRBD1 (5 bases). This CDR3 spans 13 amino acids. V shed 7 bases and J shed 8 bases, with 17 bases lying between them. CDR1 MNHEY and CDR2 SVGAGI come from the germline V gene. The CDR3 is CASTLLTQGEAFF. Here the CDR3 DNA reads TGTGCCAGCACCTTGCTGACCCAGGGAGAAGCTTTCTTT.

A single count supports this clone. J is TRBJ1-2 and V is TRBV4-2, with a weak D call TRBD1 (6 bases). The germline gives CDR1 LGHNA, CDR2 YNFKEQ. V shed 5 bases and J shed 0 bases, with 13 bases lying between them. The CDR3 sequence is 15 residues long. The DNA of the CDR3 is TGTGCCAGCAGCGGACGGGACAAAGCTAACTATGGCTACACCTTC. It translates to CASSGRDKANYGYTF.

In this sample, this clone turned up many times. The chain joins TRBV5-5 to TRBJ2-7; TRBD1 matches 9 bases. Germline V lookup: CDR1 SGHKS, CDR2 YYEKEE (reference sequence). The length of the CDR3 is 15 residues. V gave up 1 base and J gave up 4 bases; unmatched junction bases: 6. DNA of the CDR3: TGTGCCAGCAGCTTGATAGGGACAGGGACGTACGAGCAGTACTTC. Protein: CASSLIGTGTYEQYF.

The CDR3 loop is CASSPRTSGNNEQFF. CDR3 bases: TGTGCCAGCAGCCCCCGGACTAGCGGCAACAATGAGCAGTTCTTC. The rearrangement links TRBV3-1 (or the pseudogene TRBV3-2) to TRBJ2-1; 10 bases match TRBD2. The CDR3 spans 15 residues. Germline CDR1 and CDR2: LGHDT and YNNKEL (reference sequence). Losses at the gene ends were 4 bases for V and 5 bases for J; bases not matched to a gene: 5.

The gene calls are TRBV18 and TRBJ1-3, with D possibly matching TRBD1 (5 bases). This CDR3 comprises 14 residues. Germline V gene sequence: CDR1 KGHSH, CDR2 LQKENI. The V end was cut by 0 bases, the J end by 2 bases, with 5 bases between. In nucleotides, the CDR3 is TGTGCCAGCTCACCACCAGGGGCTGGAAACACCATATATTTT. Its translation is CASSPPGAGNTIYF. Based on the CDR3 plus reference TRBV18 and TRBJ1-3, the full variable domain is NAGVMQNPRHLVRRRGQEARLRCSPMKGHSHVYWYRQLPEEGLKFMVYLQKENIIDESGMPKERFSAEFPKEGPSILRIQQVVRGDSAAYFCASSPPGAGNTIYFGEGSWLTVV.

This chain links TRBV7-9 with TRBJ2-7, with 7 bases identical to TRBD2. Germline trimming cut 5 bases from V and 7 bases from J; bases unmatched to any gene: 8. The length of the CDR3 is 13 residues. Germline CDR1 and CDR2: SEHNR and FQNEAQ (reference sequence). In nucleotides, the CDR3 is TGTGCCAGCAGCGCGCAAGCGGGGTATGAGCAGTACTTC. This codes for CASSAQAGYEQYF.